The 14 T cell receptor beta chains below come from one sample, sequenced in a study of cytomegalovirus exposure and HLA in healthy donors. PCR used 60 Vbeta primers and 13 Jbeta primers. Sequencing used immunoSEQ multiplex PCR; TCRdb keeps in-frame clones, though not all of them. Of about 170,000 clones in the sample, under 85% are singletons; the top ten hold around 3.2%. The sequenced sample was PBMCs. The receptor set was obtained from a female donor in good health and CMV-seronegative.

This clone was recorded once. V gene TRBV5-8 combines with J gene TRBJ2-5, with TRBD2 matching over 7 bases. In germline, CDR1 is SGHTS, CDR2 YDEGEE. The CDR3 is 13 amino acids. Trimming removed 5 bases from V and 5 bases from J; junction bases left unmatched: 6. CDR3 residues: CASRATSWETQYF. CDR3 nucleotide sequence: TGTGCCAGCAGGGCGACTAGCTGGGAGACCCAGTACTTC.

The rearrangement links TRBV7-6 to TRBJ2-1, with 13 bases matching TRBD2. Per germline, CDR1 SGHVS and CDR2 FNYEAQ. V shed 5 bases, J shed 15 bases, and the junction held 7 bases outside the gene matches. This CDR3 contains 13 residues. This CDR3 reads CASSATSGGVVFF. CDR3 bases: TGTGCCAGCAGCGCTACTAGCGGGGGGGTCGTGTTCTTC.

This chain connects TRBV2 to TRBJ1-2, with a weak D call TRBD1 (6 bases). The CDR3 runs to 15 residues. V lost 0 bases to trimming and J lost 2 bases, with 10 bases between them. Germline assignment: CDR1 SNHLY and CDR2 FYNNEI. The chain's CDR3 is CASSEARGINYGYTF. CDR3 coding DNA: TGTGCCAGCAGTGAAGCGAGGGGGATAAACTATGGCTACACCTTC. Combining the CDR3 with reference TRBV2 and TRBJ1-2 gives the whole variable domain EPEVTQTPSHQVTQMGQEVILRCVPISNHLYFYWYRQILGQKVEFLVSFYNNEISEKSEIFDDQFSVERPDGSNFTLKIRSTKLEDSAMYFCASSEARGINYGYTFGSGTRLTVV.

The chain employs TRBV2 and TRBJ2-3; TRBD2 aligns across 11 bases. CDR1 and CDR2 from the germline V gene are SNHLY and FYNNEI. The CDR3 covers 15 residues. The V segment lost 7 bases and the J segment 0 bases; nucleotides outside the gene matches: 3. The CDR3 coding sequence is TGTGCCAGCACCTTAGCGGGGGGGAGCACAGATACGCAGTATTTT. Its translation is CASTLAGGSTDTQYF. Complete variable domain (other parts from reference TRBV2 and TRBJ2-3): EPEVTQTPSHQVTQMGQEVILRCVPISNHLYFYWYRQILGQKVEFLVSFYNNEISEKSEIFDDQFSVERPDGSNFTLKIRSTKLEDSAMYFCASTLAGGSTDTQYFGPGTRLTVL.

CDR3 sequence (DNA): TGTGCAAATAGAAGAGAGAACACCGGGGAGCTGTTTTTT. Translating gives CANRRENTGELFF. The chain uses TRBV2 and TRBJ2-2; unclear D gene. The CDR3 is 13 residues long. Germline V lookup: CDR1 SNHLY, CDR2 FYNNEI.

The sample holds a few counts of this clone. The gene calls are TRBV7-3 and TRBJ2-1; 7 bases align to TRBD2. This CDR3 is 13 amino acids long. The V gene's germline CDR1 is SGHTA and CDR2 FQGTGA. Germline trimming cut 5 bases from V and 6 bases from J; bases unmatched to any gene: 4. CDR3 bases: TGTGCCAGCAGCATTAGCGGGCCCAATGAGCAGTTCTTC. It specifies CASSISGPNEQFF. Supplemented by reference TRBV7-3 and TRBJ2-1, the full variable domain reads GAGVSQTPSNKVTEKGKYVELRCDPISGHTALYWYRQSLGQGPEFLIYFQGTGAADDSGLPNDRFFAVRPEGSVSTLKIQRTERGDSAVYLCASSISGPNEQFFGPGTRLTVL.

The rearrangement links TRBV6-1 to TRBJ2-1; TRBD2 aligns across 15 bases. V lost 7 bases to trimming and J lost 7 bases; unmatched junction nucleotides: 5. Germline-derived CDR1 and CDR2 are MNHNS and SASEGT. The CDR3 has 15 residues. The CDR3 bases are TGTGCCAGCACCCTGGGACTAGCGGGAGGAAATGAGCAGTTCTTC. The encoded protein is CASTLGLAGGNEQFF.

This clone showed up just once. The chain links TRBV6-5 to TRBJ2-2; D call uncertain. The CDR3 extends over 13 amino acids. Trimming removed 8 bases at V and 1 base at J, with 8 bases between. Germline CDR1 and CDR2: MNHEY and SVGAGI. As DNA, the CDR3 is TGTGCCAGCCAGATCAGGAACACCGGGGAGCTGTTTTTT. This sequence encodes CASQIRNTGELFF.

V and J are TRBV6-6 and TRBJ2-2, with 11 bases matching TRBD1. CDR3 length: 16 amino acids. Germline assignment: CDR1 MNHNY and CDR2 SVGAGI (reference sequence). V lost 4 bases to trimming and J lost 3 bases; unmatched junction nucleotides: 4. CDR3 protein: CASSWGQGVYTGELFF. In nucleotides, the CDR3 is TGTGCCAGCAGTTGGGGACAGGGGGTATACACCGGGGAGCTGTTTTTT.

Only one count was recorded for this clone. J is TRBJ2-5 and V is TRBV5-8; possible D gene TRBD1, 7 bases. Germline V gene sequence: CDR1 SGHTS, CDR2 YDEGEE. The CDR3 is 17 amino acids. V dropped 0 bases and J dropped 4 bases, with 19 bases sitting between them. This CDR3 reads CASSLGRQGGLAETQYF. CDR3 DNA: TGTGCCAGCAGCTTGGGACGGCAGGGGGGTTTAGCAGAGACCCAGTACTTC. Using reference TRBV5-8 and TRBJ2-5 for the parts outside the CDR3, the full variable domain is EAGVTQSPTHLIKTRGQQATLRCSPISGHTSVYWYQQALGLGLQFLLWYDEGEERNRGNFPPRFSGRQFPNYSSELNVNALELEDSALYLCASSLGRQGGLAETQYFGPGTRLLVL.

CDR3 residues: CASSYFSSSTGNTIYF. In DNA, the CDR3 is TGTGCCAGCAGTTACTTCTCTAGCTCGACCGGAAACACCATATATTTT. This chain connects TRBV6-5 to TRBJ1-3; D uncertain. There are 16 residues in the CDR3. The V gene's germline CDR1 is MNHEY and CDR2 SVGAGI. V was shortened by 1 base and J by 4 bases, with 14 bases between the two germline ends.

The chain has TRBV7-2 and TRBJ1-1; the D is unclear. V dropped 7 bases and J dropped 1 base, with 10 bases sitting between them. The CDR3 covers 13 residues. Germline values: CDR1 SGHTA, CDR2 FQGNSA. CDR3 sequence (DNA): TGTGCCAGCACCCATGGGCCGAACACTGAAGCTTTCTTT. It yields the protein CASTHGPNTEAFF. Drawing the rest from reference TRBV7-2 and TRBJ1-1, the complete variable domain is GAGVSQSPSNKVTEKGKDVELRCDPISGHTALYWYRQSLGQGLEFLIYFQGNSAPDKSGLPSDRFSAERTGGSVSTLTIQRTQQEDSAVYLCASTHGPNTEAFFGQGTRLTVV.

This sequence joins TRBV28 and TRBJ1-2; the D is unclear. There are 14 residues in the CDR3. Trimming pared 1 base from V and 7 bases from J, leaving 13 bases between. Looked up from germline, CDR1 is MDHEN and CDR2 is SYDVKM. The CDR3, as DNA: TGTGCCAGCAGTTTATTGGAGGGTCTCTCTGGCTACACCTTC. Translated, it gives CASSLLEGLSGYTF.

This chain links TRBV11-1 with TRBJ1-1, with D perhaps matching TRBD1 (6 bases). Germline CDR1 is SGHAT and CDR2 is FQDESV (reference sequence). The CDR3 has 16 residues. Trimming pared 5 bases from V and 0 bases from J, leaving 16 bases between. The CDR3 loop is CASSLRGGHLNTEAFF. For the CDR3, the DNA is TGTGCCAGCAGCCTGAGGGGGGGACACCTGAACACTGAAGCTTTCTTT.